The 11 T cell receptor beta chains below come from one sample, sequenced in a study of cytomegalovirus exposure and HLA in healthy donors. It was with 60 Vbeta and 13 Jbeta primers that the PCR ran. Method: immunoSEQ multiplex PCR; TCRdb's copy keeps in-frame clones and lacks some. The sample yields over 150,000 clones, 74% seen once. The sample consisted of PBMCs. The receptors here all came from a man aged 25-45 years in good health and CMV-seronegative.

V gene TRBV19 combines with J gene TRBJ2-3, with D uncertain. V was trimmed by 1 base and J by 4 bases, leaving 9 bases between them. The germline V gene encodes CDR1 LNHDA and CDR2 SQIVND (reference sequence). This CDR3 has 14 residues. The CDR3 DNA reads TGTGCCAGTAGTATAGTAGGCGGTGCAGATACGCAGTATTTT. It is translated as CASSIVGGADTQYF.

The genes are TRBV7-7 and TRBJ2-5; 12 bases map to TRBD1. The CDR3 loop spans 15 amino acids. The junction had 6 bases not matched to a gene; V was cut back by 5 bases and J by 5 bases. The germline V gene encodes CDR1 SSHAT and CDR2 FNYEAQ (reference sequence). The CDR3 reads CASSLGTGGTETQYF. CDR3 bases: TGTGCCAGCAGCCTCGGGACAGGGGGCACGGAGACCCAGTACTTC.

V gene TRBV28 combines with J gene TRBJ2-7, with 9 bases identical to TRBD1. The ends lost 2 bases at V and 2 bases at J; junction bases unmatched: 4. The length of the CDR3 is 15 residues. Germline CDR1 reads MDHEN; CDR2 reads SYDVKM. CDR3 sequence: CASSLPGQGAYEQYF. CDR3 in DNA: TGTGCCAGCAGTTTACCGGGACAGGGAGCCTACGAGCAGTACTTC.

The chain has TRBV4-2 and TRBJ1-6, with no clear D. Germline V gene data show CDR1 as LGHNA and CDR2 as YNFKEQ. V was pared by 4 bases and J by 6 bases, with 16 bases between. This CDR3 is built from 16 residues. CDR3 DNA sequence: TGTGCCAGCAGCCCCCAGGTGCGGGGATCTAATTCACCCCTCCACTTT. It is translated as CASSPQVRGSNSPLHF.

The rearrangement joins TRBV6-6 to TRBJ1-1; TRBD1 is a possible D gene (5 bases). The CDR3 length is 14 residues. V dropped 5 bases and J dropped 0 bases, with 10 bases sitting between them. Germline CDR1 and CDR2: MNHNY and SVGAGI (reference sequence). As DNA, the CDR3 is TGTGCCAGCAGTGCACAGGACATGAACACTGAAGCTTTCTTT. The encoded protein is CASSAQDMNTEAFF.

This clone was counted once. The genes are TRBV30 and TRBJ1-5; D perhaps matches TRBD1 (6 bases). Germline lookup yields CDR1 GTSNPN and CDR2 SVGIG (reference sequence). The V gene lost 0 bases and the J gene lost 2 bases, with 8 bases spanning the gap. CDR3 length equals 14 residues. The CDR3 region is CAWSVGGGNQPQHF. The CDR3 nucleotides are TGTGCCTGGAGTGTAGGGGGGGGCAATCAGCCCCAGCATTTT.

The CDR3 DNA reads TGTGCCAGCAGCTTGGCAGGGGACAGCGGCTACACCTTC. It translates to CASSLAGDSGYTF. V gene TRBV5-4 combines with J gene TRBJ1-2, with 7 bases matching TRBD1. The germline CDR1 and CDR2 sequences are SGHNT and YYREEE (reference sequence). V was pared by 0 bases and J by 8 bases, with 4 bases of the junction left unmatched. The CDR3 loop spans 13 amino acids. The full variable domain, with the rest looked up from reference TRBV5-4 and TRBJ1-2, is ETGVTQSPTHLIKTRGQQVTLRCSSQSGHNTVSWYQQALGQGPQFIFQYYREEENGRGNFPPRFSGLQFPNYSSELNVNALELDDSALYLCASSLAGDSGYTFGSGTRLTVV.

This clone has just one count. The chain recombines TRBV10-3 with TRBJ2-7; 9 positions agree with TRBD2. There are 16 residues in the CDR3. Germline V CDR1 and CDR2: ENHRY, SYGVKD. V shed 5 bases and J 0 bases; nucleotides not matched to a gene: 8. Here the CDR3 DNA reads TGTGCCATCAGTAACGTAGCGGGGGAAACCTCCTACGAGCAGTACTTC. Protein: CAISNVAGETSYEQYF.

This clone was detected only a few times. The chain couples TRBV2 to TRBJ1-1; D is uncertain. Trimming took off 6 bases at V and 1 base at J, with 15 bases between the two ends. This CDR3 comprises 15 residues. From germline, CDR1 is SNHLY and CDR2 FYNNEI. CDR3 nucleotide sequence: TGTGCCAGCAGCCTTAGATCAGGTCAGAACACTGAAGCTTTCTTT. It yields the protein CASSLRSGQNTEAFF. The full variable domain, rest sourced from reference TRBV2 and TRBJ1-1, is EPEVTQTPSHQVTQMGQEVILRCVPISNHLYFYWYRQILGQKVEFLVSFYNNEISEKSEIFDDQFSVERPDGSNFTLKIRSTKLEDSAMYFCASSLRSGQNTEAFFGQGTRLTVV.

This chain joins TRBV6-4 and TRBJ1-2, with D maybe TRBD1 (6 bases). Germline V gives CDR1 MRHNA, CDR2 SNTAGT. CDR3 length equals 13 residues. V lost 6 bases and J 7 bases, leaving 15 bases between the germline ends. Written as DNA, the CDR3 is TGTGCCAGCAGCGGACAACAGGGTACTGGCTACACCTTC. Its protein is CASSGQQGTGYTF.

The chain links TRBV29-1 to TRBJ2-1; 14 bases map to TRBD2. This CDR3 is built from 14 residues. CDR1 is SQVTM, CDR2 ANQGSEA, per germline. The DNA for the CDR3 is TGCTCCGCCCGACTAGCGGGGGGGCGGAATGAGCAGTTCTTC. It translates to CSARLAGGRNEQFF.